The 2 T cell receptor beta chains reported below all come from one sample, sequenced in a study of vaccination effects on CD4 cells after COVID-19. Antigens of these TCRs are unknown. Here immunoSEQ multiplex PCR was the method, and the copy in TCRdb shows in-frame clones only, minus some. The repertoire consists of fewer than 65,000 clones, with more than 80% occurring once and the leading ten covering under 3%. Sequencing in the ViraFEST assay came after antigen-specific CD4+ T cells had been expanded with viral peptide pools, which were used to stimulate PBMC. CD4+ T cells were isolated after around ten days of culture. The sample in question was CD4+ T cells from PBMCs cultured with HCoV-229E spike peptides, obtained before COVID-19 vaccination. The source is a human donor who received a COVID-19 vaccine.

The chain links TRBV7-9 to TRBJ2-2; no definite D call. Germline CDR1 and CDR2: SEHNR and FQNEAQ (reference sequence). V dropped 5 bases and J dropped 7 bases, with 8 bases sitting between them. This CDR3 has 12 amino acids. The CDR3 DNA sequence: TGTGCCAGCAGCCTCCAACTCGGGGAGCTGTTTTTT. The encoded protein is CASSLQLGELFF.

This clone appeared a single time. The chain has TRBV29-1 and TRBJ2-7; TRBD1 agrees at 7 bases. The CDR3 runs to 12 residues. Trimming took 3 bases from V and 4 from J; bases not matched to a gene: 3. Looked up from germline, CDR1 is SQVTM and CDR2 is ANQGSEA. This chain's CDR3 is CSVDRGKYEQYV. In DNA, the CDR3 is TGCAGCGTTGACAGGGGGAAATACGAGCAGTACGTC.